This TCR beta chain came from a study of regulatory T cells in long-lasting Graves disease. The V and J ends lost 5 bases and 6 bases, in that order; junction bases with no gene match: 18. CDR3 size: 17 residues. The germline V gene encodes CDR1 SGHTA and CDR2 FQGNSA. Indicated time point: persistent/refractory GD, antithyroid drugs over 5 years with positive TRAb. Generation of the TCR library employed RNA extracted from PBMCs. To make TCR beta libraries, researchers used iRepertoire HTBI primers and Arm-PCR of CDR3 regions. TCRdb called the multiplex PCR reads again in MiXCR, with one record for every CDR3 protein. The sample carries nearly 350,000 distinct CDR3 sequences, about 20% recorded once.

This sequence was found in a female donor with Graves disease. This chain uses TRBV7-2 with TRBJ1-1; TRBD1 agrees at 7 bases. The starting material was peripheral blood mononuclear cells (PBMCs), obtained when the disease was refractory, from a patient treated with antithyroid drugs. The CDR3 sequence is CASSPHLRQGRNPEAFF. The CDR3 DNA reads TGTGCCAGCAGCCCCCACCTCCGACAGGGTAGAAACCCTGAAGCTTTCTTT.